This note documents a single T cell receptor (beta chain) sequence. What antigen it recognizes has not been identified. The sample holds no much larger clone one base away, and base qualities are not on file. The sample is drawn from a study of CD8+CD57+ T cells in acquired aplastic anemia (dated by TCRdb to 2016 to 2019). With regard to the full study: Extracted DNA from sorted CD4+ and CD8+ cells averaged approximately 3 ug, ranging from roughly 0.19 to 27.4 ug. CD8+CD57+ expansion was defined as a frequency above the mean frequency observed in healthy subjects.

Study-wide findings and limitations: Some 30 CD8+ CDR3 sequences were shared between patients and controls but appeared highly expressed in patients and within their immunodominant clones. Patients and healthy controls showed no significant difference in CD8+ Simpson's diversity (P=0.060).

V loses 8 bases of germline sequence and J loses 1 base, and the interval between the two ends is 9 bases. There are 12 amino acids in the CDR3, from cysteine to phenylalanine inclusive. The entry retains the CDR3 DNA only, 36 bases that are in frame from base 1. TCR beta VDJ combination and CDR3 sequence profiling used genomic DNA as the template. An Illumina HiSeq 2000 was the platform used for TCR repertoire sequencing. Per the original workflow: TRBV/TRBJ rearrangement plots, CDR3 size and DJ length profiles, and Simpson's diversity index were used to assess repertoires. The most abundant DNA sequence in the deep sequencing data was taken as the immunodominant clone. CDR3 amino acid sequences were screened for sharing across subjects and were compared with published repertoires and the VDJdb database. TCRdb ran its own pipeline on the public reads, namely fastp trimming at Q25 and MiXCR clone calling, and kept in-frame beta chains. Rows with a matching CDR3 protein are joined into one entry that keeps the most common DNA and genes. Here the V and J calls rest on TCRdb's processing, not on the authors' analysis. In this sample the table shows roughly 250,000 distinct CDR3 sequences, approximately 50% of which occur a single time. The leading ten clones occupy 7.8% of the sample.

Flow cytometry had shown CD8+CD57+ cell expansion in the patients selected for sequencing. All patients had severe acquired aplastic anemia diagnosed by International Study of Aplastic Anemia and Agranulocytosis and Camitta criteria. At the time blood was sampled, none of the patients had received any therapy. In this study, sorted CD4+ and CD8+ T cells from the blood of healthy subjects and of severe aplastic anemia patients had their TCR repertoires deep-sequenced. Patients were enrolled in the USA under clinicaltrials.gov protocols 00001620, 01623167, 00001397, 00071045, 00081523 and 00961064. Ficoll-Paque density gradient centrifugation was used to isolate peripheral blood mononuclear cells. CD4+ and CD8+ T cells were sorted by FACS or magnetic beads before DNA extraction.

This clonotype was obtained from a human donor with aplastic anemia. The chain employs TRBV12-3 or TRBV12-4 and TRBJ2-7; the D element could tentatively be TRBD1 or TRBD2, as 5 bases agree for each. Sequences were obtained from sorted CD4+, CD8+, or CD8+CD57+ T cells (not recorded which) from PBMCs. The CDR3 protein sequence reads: CASRDESYEQYF. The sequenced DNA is TGTGCCAGCCGGGACGAATCCTACGAGCAGTACTTC.